The rows below give T cell receptor beta chains drawn from one sample of a study of blood T cell repertoires in COVID-19. Some clones are missing from TCRdb's copy, which holds only in-frame ones; the method was immunoSEQ multiplex PCR. The sample holds fewer than 300,000 clones; approximately 90% are singletons and the top ten take 5.5% to 8%. Sequences were obtained from peripheral blood. The receptors derive from a woman aged 50 to 65 with COVID-19, enrolled during active disease. CDR3s include the opening cysteine and the closing phenylalanine or tryptophan. D genes are given only for firm matches. Clone size appears in some rows only: once, few, many, or a class for an expanded clone.

cdr3_nt cdr3_aa clone_size j_call d_call v_call
TGCAGCGTCGGACAGGGGCTGAGCACTGAAGCTTTCTTT CSVGQGLSTEAFF few TRBJ1-1 TRBD1 TRBV29-1
TGTGCCAGCAGTGAGCCCTCGCGTGCCACAGATACGCAGTATTTT CASSEPSRATDTQYF . TRBJ2-3 . TRBV25-1
TGTGCCAGCAGCGGCGGGACAGTGATTCAGGATGGCTACACCTTC CASSGGTVIQDGYTF . TRBJ1-2 TRBD1 TRBV7-9
TGTGCCAGCTCACGACTACTTGGAGGGGTCGGCAATCAGCCCCAGCATTTT CASSRLLGGVGNQPQHF once TRBJ1-5 . TRBV18
TGTGCCAGCAGCCCAGGACAGGGAGATGAAAAACTGTTTTTT CASSPGQGDEKLFF . TRBJ1-4 TRBD1 TRBV4-2
TGTGCCAGCAGTATGACTAGCGGGAGGTATCCGCGGGTCTTC CASSMTSGRYPRVF . TRBJ2-1 TRBD2 TRBV6-5
TGTGCCAGCAGCTTACGGGCGGGAGGGGGACTCAATGAGCAGTTCTTC CASSLRAGGGLNEQFF . TRBJ2-1 TRBD2 TRBV7-9
TGTGCCAGCAGTCCCCGGACAGGAACTCATAGCAATCAGCCCCAGCATTTT CASSPRTGTHSNQPQHF . TRBJ1-5 TRBD1 TRBV6-6
TGTGCCATCAGTGAGTCCGCAACAGGGGGGGCTTTCTTT CAISESATGGAFF . TRBJ1-1 TRBD1 TRBV10-3
TGTGCCAGCAGTTTAACCGGGACAGGGAATTCACCCCTCCACTTT CASSLTGTGNSPLHF . TRBJ1-6 TRBD1 TRBV7-9
TGTGCCAGCAGCTTAACGGGAGGGCAGAGCGAGCAGTACTTC CASSLTGGQSEQYF . TRBJ2-7 TRBD2 TRBV7-3
TGTGCCTGGAGTGCGAGCGGACAGGGTCACCCCTCCGAGCAGTACTTC CAWSASGQGHPSEQYF . TRBJ2-7 TRBD1 TRBV30
TGTGCCAGCAGCTCCCAGACTAGCGGGACAGCGGATACGCAGTATTTT CASSSQTSGTADTQYF . TRBJ2-3 TRBD2 TRBV7-3
TGTGCCAGCTCACCTGACGTTGGGCACGGAAACACTGAAGCTTTCTTT CASSPDVGHGNTEAFF . TRBJ1-1 . TRBV18
TGCGCCAGCAGCACGGGACTAGCGGGAGGCTCCCAGGGGGATACGCAGTATTTT CASSTGLAGGSQGDTQYF . TRBJ2-3 TRBD2 TRBV5-1
TGTGCCAGCAGCGTGGGGAGCGGGACGGTCAATGAAAAACTGTTTTTT CASSVGSGTVNEKLFF . TRBJ1-4 . TRBV5-8
TGTGCCAGCAGTTTGAGGGGGAACAAAAACATTCAGTACTTC CASSLRGNKNIQYF . TRBJ2-4 . TRBV27
TGTGCCAGCTCGCGACAGGGGAGCAATCAGCCCCAGCATTTT CASSRQGSNQPQHF . TRBJ1-5 TRBD1 TRBV18
TGTGCCAGTAGCCTATTGGGCGGACACCGAAACACTGAAGCTTTCTTT CASSLLGGHRNTEAFF . TRBJ1-1 . TRBV19
TGTGCCAGCAGTGAATGGACACGGGATCAGCCCCAGCATTTT CASSEWTRDQPQHF . TRBJ1-5 . TRBV2
TGTGCCAGCAGTCTAGCGGGAGTGCCGGAGACCCAGTACTTC CASSLAGVPETQYF . TRBJ2-5 TRBD2 TRBV27
TGTGCCAGTAGGGGAGACAGGTGGAACACTGAAGCTTTCTTT CASRGDRWNTEAFF . TRBJ1-1 . TRBV19
TGTGCTAGTGGTACTCTTTGGGACAGGGGGCTACACGGGGAGCTGTTTTTT CASGTLWDRGLHGELFF . TRBJ2-2 TRBD1 TRBV12-5
TGTGCCAGCTCACCAATAACAAACACCGGGGAGCTGTTTTTT CASSPITNTGELFF . TRBJ2-2 . TRBV18
TGTGCCAGCAGTTACGGGCAGACCGATGGCTACACCTTC CASSYGQTDGYTF few TRBJ1-2 . TRBV6-6